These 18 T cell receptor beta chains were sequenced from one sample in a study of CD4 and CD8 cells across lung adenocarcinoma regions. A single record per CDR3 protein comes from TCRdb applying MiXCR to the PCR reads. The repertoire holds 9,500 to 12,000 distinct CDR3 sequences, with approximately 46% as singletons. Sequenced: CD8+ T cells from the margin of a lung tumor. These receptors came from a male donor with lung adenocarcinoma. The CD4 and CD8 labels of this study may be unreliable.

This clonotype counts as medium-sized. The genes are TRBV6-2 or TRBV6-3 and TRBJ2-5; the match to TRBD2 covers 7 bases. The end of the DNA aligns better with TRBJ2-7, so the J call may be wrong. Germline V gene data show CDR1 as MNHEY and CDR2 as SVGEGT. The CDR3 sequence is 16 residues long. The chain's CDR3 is CASTPAGSGLSYEQYF. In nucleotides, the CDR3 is TGTGCCAGCACCCCAGCGGGTAGCGGGCTTAGCTACGAGCAGTACTTC.

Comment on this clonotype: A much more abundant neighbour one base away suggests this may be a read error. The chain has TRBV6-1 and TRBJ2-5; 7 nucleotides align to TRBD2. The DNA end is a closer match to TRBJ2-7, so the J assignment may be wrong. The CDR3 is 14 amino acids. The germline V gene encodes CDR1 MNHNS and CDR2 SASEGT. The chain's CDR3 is CAGSIRPTSSEQYF. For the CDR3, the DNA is TGTGCCGGCAGTATCCGACCGACTAGCTCCGAGCAGTACTTC.

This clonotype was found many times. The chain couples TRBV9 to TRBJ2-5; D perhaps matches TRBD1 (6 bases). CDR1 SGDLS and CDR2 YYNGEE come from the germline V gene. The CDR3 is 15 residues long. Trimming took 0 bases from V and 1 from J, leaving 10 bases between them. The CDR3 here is CASSVDGRGQETQYF. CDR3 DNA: TGTGCCAGCAGCGTAGATGGCAGGGGCCAAGAGACCCAGTACTTC.

CDR3 residues: CASSPGGAGGETQYF. The DNA for the CDR3 is TGTGCCAGCAGCCCTGGGGGGGCGGGAGGGGAGACCCAGTACTTC. The chain employs TRBV7-3 and TRBJ2-5; 9 nucleotides match TRBD2. The CDR3 contains 15 residues. J gave up 5 bases and V 5 bases, and 9 bases lay outside the gene matches. Germline loops: CDR1 SGHTA, CDR2 FQGTGA.

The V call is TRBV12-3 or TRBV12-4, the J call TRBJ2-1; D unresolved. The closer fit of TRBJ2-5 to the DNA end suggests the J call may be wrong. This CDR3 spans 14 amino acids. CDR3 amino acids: CASSLRAVQETQYF. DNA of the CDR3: TGTGCCAGCAGTTTAAGGGCAGTCCAAGAGACCCAGTACTTC.

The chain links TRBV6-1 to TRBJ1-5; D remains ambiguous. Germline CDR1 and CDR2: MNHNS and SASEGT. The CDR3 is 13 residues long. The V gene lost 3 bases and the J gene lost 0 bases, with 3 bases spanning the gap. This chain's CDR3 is CASSDNSNQPQHF. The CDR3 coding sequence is TGTGCCAGCAGTGACAATAGCAATCAGCCCCAGCATTTT.

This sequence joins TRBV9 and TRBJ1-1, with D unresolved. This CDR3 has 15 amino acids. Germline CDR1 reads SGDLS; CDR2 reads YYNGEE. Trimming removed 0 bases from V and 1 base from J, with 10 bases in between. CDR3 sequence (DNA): TGTGCCAGCAGCGTAGGCGCAGGTTGGAACACTGAAGCTTTCTTT. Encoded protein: CASSVGAGWNTEAFF. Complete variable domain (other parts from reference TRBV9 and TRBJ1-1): DSGVTQTPKHLITATGQRVTLRCSPRSGDLSVYWYQQSLDQGLQFLIQYYNGEERAKGNILERFSAQQFPDLHSELNLSSLELGDSALYFCASSVGAGWNTEAFFGQGTRLTVV.

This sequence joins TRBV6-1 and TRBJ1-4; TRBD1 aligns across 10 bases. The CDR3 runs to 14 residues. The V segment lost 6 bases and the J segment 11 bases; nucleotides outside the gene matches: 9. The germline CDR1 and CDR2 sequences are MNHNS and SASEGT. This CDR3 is CASRRDRGMVKLFF. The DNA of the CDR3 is TGTGCCAGCAGACGGGACAGGGGAATGGTTAAACTGTTTTTT.

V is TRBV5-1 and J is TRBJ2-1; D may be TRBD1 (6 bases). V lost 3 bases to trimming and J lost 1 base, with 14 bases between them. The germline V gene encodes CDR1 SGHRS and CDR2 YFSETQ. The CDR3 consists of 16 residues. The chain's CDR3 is CASSSSSRGSYNEQFF. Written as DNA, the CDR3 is TGCGCCAGCAGCTCCTCCTCGAGGGGGTCCTACAATGAGCAGTTCTTC.

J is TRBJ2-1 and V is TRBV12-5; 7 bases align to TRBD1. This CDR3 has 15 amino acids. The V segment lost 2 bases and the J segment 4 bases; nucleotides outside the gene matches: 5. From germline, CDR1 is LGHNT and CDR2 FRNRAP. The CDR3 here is CASGLYRGSYNEQFF. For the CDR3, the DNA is TGTGCTAGTGGTTTGTACAGGGGTTCGTACAATGAGCAGTTCTTC.

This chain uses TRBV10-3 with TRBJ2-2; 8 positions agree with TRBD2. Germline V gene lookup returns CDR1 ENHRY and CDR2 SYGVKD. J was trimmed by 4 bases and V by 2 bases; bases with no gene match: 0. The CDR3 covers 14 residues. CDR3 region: CAISEREGTGELFF. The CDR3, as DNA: TGTGCCATCAGTGAGCGGGAGGGCACCGGGGAGCTGTTTTTT.

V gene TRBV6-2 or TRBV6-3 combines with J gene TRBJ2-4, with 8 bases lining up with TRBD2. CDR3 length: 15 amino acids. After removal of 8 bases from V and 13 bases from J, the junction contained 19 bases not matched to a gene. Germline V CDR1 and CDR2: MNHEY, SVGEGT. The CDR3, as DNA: TGTGCCAGCGGACGATCCGGGGGGGCCAAAAACACCCAGTACTTC. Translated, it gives CASGRSGGAKNTQYF.

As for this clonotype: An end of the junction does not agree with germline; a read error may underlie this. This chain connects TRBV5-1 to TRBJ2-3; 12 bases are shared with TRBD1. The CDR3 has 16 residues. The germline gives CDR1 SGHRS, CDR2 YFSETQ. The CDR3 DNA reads TGCGCCAGCAGCGCGTCCGGGACAGGGGGCACGGATACGCAGTATTTT. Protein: CASSASGTGGTDTQYF.

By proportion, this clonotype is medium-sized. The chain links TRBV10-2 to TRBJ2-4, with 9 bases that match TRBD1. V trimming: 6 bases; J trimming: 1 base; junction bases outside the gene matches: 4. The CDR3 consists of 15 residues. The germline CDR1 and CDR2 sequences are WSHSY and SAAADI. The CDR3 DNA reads TGCGCCAGCAGACAGGGGGCCGGGGCCAAAAACATTCAGTACTTC. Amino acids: CASRQGAGAKNIQYF.

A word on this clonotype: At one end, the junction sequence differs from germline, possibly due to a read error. The CDR3 sequence: CARGLSPKDIQYF. As DNA, the CDR3 is TGTGCCAGGGGGTTGTCACCCAAAGACATTCAGTACTTC. The rearrangement links TRBV7-3 to TRBJ2-3, with no clear D. The last part of the DNA fits TRBJ2-4 better; the J call may be wrong. The CDR3 contains 13 residues. Germline V lookup: CDR1 SGHTA, CDR2 FQGTGA.

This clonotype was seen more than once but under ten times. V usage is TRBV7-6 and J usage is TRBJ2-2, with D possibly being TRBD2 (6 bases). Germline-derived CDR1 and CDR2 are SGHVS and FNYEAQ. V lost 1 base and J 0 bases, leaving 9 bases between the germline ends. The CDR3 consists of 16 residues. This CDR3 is CASSLGLASNTGELFF. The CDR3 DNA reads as TGTGCCAGCAGCTTAGGGCTAGCGTCGAACACCGGGGAGCTGTTTTTT.

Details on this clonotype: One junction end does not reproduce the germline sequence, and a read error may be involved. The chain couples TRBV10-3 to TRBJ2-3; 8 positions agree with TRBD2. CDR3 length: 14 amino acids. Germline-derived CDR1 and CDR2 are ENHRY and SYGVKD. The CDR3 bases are TGTGCGGGGCGCCGGGGGGGCAGCACAGATACGCAGTATTTC. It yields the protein CAGRRGGSTDTQYF.

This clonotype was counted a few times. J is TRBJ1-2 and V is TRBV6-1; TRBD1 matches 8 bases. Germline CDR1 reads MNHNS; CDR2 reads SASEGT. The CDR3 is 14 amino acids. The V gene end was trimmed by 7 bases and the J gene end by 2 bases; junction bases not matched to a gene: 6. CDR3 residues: CASIWTGRNYGYTF. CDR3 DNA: TGTGCCAGCATCTGGACAGGGAGAAACTATGGCTACACCTTC.